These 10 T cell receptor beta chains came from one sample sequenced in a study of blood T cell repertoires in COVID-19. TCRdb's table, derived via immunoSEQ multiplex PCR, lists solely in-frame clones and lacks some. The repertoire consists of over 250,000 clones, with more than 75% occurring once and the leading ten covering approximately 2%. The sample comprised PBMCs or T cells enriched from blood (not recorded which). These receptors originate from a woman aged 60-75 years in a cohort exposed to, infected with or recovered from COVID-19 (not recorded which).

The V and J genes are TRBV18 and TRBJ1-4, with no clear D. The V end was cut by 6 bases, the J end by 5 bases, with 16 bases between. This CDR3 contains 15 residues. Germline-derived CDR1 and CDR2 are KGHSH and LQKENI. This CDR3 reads CASSPRVGRNEKLFF. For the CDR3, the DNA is TGTGCCAGCTCCCCGCGAGTGGGCCGCAATGAAAAACTGTTTTTT.

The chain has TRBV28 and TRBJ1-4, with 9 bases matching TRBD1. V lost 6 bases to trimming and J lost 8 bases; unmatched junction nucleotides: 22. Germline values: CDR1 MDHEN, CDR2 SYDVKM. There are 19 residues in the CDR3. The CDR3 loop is CASSPRPGQGSGVREKLFF. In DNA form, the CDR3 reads TGTGCCAGCAGCCCCAGACCGGGACAGGGATCCGGAGTACGAGAAAAACTGTTTTTT.

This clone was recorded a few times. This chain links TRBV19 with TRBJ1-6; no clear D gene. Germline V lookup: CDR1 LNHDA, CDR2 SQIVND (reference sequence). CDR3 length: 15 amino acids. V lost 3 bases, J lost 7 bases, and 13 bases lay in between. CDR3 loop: CASSMKAGINSPLHF. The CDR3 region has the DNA TGTGCCAGTAGTATGAAAGCGGGGATCAATTCACCCCTCCACTTT.

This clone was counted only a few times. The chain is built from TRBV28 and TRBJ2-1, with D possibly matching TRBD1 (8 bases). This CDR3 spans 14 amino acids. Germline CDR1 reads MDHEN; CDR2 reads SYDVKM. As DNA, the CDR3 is TGTGCAACAACAGGGGGAGGGATCTACAATGAGCAGTTCTTC. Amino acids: CATTGGGIYNEQFF.

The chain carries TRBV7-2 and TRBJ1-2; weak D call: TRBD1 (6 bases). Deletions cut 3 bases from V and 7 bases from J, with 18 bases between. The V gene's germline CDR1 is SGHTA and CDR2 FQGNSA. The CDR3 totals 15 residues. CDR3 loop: CASSLGQLGRGGYTF. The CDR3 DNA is TGTGCCAGCAGCTTGGGACAATTAGGCCGTGGTGGCTACACCTTC. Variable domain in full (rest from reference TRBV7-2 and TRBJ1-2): GAGVSQSPSNKVTEKGKDVELRCDPISGHTALYWYRQSLGQGLEFLIYFQGNSAPDKSGLPSDRFSAERTGGSVSTLTIQRTQQEDSAVYLCASSLGQLGRGGYTFGSGTRLTVV.

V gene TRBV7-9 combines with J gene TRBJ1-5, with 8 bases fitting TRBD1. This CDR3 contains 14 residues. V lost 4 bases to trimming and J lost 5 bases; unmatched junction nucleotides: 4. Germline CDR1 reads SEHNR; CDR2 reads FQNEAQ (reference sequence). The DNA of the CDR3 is TGTGCCAGCAGCTCCTCGGACAGGGATCAGCCCCAGCATTTT. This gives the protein CASSSSDRDQPQHF.

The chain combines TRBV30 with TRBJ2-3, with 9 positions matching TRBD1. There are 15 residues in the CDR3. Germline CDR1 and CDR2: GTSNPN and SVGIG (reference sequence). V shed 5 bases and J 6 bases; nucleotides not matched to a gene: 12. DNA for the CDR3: TGTGCCTGGGGGGCGACAGGGGGTCTGGGGGATACGCAGTATTTT. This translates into CAWGATGGLGDTQYF.

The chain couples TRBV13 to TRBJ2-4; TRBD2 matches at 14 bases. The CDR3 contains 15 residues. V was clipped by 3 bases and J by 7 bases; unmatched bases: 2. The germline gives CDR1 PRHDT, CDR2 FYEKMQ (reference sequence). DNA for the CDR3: TGTGCCAGCAGCTTCTGGACTAGCGGGAGGAACATTCAGTACTTC. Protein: CASSFWTSGRNIQYF.

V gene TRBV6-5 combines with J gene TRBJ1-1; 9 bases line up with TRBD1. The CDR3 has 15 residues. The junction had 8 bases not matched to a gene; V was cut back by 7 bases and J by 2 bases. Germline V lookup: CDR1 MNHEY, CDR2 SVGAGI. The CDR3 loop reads CASKITGGLNTEAFF. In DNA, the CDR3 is TGTGCCAGCAAGATAACAGGGGGCTTAAACACTGAAGCTTTCTTT.

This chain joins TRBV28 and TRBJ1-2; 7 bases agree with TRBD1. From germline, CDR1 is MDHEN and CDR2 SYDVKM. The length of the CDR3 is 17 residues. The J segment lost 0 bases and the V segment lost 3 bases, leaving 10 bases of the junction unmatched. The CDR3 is CASSLWLSGGANYGYTF. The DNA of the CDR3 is TGTGCCAGCAGTTTGTGGCTGTCAGGGGGTGCTAACTATGGCTACACCTTC.